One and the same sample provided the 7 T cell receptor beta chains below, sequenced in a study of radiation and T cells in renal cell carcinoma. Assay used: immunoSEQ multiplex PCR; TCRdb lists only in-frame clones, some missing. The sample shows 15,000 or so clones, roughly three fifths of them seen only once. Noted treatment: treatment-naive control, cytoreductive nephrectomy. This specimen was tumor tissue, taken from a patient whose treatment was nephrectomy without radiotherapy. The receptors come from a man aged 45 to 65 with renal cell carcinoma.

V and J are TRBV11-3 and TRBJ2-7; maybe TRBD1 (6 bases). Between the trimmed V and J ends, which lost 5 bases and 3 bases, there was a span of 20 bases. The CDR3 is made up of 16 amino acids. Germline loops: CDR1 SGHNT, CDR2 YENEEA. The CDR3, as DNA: TGTGCCAGCAGCCAGAAAACGGGACAACCCTTCTACGAGCAGTACTTC. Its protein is CASSQKTGQPFYEQYF. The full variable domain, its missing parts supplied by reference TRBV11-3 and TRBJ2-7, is EAGVVQSPRYKIIEKKQPVAFWCNPISGHNTLYWYLQNLGQGPELLIRYENEEAVDDSQLPKDRFSAERLKGVDSTLKIQPAELGDSAVYLCASSQKTGQPFYEQYFGPGTRLTVT.

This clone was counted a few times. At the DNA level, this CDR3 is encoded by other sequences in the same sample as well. The CDR3 sequence: CASSIRTLNTEAFF. In DNA form, the CDR3 reads TGTGCCAGTAGTATTCGGACGTTGAACACTGAAGCTTTCTTT. The chain combines TRBV19 with TRBJ1-1; no clear D. The germline V gene encodes CDR1 LNHDA and CDR2 SQIVND (reference sequence). V was shortened by 3 bases and J by 0 bases, with 8 bases between the two germline ends. The CDR3 contains 14 residues.

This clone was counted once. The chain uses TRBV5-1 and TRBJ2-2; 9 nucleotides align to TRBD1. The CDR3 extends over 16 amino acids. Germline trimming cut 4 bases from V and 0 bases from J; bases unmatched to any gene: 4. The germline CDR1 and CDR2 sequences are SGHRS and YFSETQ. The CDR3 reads CASSQQGAPNTGELFF. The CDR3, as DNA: TGCGCCAGCAGCCAACAGGGGGCTCCGAACACCGGGGAGCTGTTTTTT. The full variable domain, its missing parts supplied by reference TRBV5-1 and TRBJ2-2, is KAGVTQTPRYLIKTRGQQVTLSCSPISGHRSVSWYQQTPGQGLQFLFEYFSETQRNKGNFPGRFSGRQFSNSRSEMNVSTLELGDSALYLCASSQQGAPNTGELFFGEGSRLTVL.

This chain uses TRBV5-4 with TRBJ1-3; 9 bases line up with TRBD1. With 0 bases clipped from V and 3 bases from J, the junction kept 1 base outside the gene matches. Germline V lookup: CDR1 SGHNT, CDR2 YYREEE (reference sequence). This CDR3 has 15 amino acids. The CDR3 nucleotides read TGTGCCAGCAGCTTGGCGACAGGGGGTGGAAACACCATATATTTT. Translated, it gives CASSLATGGGNTIYF. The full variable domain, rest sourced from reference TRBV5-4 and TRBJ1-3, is ETGVTQSPTHLIKTRGQQVTLRCSSQSGHNTVSWYQQALGQGPQFIFQYYREEENGRGNFPPRFSGLQFPNYSSELNVNALELDDSALYLCASSLATGGGNTIYFGEGSWLTVV.

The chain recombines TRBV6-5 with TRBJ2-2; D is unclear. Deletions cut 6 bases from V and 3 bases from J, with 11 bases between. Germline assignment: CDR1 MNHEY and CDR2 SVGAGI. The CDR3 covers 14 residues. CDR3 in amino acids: CASRTSPYTGELFF. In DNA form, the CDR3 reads TGTGCCAGCAGAACGAGTCCATACACCGGGGAGCTGTTTTTT.

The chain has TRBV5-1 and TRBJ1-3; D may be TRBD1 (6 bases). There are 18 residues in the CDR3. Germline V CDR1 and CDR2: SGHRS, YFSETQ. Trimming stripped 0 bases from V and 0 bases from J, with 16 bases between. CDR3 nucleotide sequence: TGCGCCAGCAGCTTGGGTCAGGGGCGACTAAGCTCTGGAAACACCATATATTTT. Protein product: CASSLGQGRLSSGNTIYF. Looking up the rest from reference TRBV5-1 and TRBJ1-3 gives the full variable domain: KAGVTQTPRYLIKTRGQQVTLSCSPISGHRSVSWYQQTPGQGLQFLFEYFSETQRNKGNFPGRFSGRQFSNSRSEMNVSTLELGDSALYLCASSLGQGRLSSGNTIYFGEGSWLTVV.

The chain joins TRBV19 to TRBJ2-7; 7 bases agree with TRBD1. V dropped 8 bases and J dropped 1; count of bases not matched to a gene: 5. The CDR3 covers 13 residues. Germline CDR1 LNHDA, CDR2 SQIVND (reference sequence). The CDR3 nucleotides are TGTGCCAGTTCTAACAGGGGATCCTACGAGCAGTACTTC. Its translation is CASSNRGSYEQYF.